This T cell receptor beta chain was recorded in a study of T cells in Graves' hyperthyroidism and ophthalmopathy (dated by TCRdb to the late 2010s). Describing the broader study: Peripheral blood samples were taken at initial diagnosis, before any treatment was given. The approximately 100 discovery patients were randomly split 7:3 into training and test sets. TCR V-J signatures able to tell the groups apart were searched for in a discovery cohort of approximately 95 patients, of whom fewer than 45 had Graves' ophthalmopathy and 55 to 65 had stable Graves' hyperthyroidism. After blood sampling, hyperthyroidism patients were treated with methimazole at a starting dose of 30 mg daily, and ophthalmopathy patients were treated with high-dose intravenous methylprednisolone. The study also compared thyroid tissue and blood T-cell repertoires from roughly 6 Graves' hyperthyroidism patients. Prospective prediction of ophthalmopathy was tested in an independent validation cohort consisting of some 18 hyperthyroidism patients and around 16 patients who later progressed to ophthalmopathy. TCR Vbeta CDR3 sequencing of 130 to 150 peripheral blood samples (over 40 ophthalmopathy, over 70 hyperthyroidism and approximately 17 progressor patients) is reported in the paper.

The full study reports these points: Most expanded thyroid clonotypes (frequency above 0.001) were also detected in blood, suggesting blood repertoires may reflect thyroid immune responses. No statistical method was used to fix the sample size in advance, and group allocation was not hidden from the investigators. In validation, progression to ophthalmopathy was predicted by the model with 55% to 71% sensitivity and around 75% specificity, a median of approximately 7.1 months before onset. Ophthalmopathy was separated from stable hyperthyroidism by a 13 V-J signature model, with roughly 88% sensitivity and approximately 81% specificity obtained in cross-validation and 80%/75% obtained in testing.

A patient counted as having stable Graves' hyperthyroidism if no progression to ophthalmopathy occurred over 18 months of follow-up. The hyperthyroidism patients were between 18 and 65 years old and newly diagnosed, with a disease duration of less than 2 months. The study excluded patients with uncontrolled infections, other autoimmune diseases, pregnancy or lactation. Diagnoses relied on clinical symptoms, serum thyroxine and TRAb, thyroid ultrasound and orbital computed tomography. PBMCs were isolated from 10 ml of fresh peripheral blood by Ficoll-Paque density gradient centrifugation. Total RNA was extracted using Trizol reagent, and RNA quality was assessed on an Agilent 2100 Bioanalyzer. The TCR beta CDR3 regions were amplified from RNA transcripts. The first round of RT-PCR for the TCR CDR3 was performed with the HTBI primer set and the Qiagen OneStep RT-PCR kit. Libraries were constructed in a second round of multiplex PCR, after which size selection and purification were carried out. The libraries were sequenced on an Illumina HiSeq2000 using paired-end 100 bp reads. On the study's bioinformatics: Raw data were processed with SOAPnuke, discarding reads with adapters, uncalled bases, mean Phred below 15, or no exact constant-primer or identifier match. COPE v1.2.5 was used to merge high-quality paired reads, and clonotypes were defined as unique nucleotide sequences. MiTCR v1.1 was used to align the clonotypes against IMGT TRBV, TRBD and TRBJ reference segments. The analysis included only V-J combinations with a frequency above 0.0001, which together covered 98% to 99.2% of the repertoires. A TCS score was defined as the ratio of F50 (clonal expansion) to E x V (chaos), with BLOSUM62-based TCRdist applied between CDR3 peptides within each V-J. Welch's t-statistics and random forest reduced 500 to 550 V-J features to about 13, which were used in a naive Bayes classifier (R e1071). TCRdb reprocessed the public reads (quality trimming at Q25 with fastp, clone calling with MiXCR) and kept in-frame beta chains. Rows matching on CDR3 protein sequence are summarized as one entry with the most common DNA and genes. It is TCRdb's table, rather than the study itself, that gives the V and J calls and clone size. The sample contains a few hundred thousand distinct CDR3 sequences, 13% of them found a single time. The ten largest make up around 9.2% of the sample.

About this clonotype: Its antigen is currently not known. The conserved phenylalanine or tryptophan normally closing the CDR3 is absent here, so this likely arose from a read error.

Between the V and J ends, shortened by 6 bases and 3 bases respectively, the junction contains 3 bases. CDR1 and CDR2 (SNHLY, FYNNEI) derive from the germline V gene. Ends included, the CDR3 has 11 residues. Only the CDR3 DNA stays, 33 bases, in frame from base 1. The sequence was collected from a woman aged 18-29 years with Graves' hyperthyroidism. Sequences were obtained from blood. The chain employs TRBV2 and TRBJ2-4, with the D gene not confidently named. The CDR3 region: CASRVKNIQYL. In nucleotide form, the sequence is TGTGCCAGCAGGGTCAAAAACATTCAGTACCTC.